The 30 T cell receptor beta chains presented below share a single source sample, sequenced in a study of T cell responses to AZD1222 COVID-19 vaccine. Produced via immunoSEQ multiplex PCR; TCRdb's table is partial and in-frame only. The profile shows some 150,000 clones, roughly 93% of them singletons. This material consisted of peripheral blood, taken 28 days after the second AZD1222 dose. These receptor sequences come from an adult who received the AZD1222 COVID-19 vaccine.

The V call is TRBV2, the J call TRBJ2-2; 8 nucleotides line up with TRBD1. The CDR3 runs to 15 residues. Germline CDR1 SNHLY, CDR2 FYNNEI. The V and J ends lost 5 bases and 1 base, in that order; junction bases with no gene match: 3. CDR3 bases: TGTGCCAGCAGTTTCAGGGGGCAGAACACCGGGGAGCTGTTTTTT. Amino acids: CASSFRGQNTGELFF.

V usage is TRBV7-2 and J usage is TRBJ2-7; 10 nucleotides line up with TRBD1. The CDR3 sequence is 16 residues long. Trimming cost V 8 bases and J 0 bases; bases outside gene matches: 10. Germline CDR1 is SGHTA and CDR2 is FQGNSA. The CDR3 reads CASSRTGGGGSYEQYF. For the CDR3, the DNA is TGTGCCAGCTCCAGGACAGGGGGAGGGGGCTCCTACGAGCAGTACTTC.

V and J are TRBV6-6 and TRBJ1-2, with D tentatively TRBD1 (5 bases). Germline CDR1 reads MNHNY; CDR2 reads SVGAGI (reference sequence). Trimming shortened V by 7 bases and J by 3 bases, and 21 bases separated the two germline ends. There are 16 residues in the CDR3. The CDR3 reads CASTTRGGGIDYGYTF. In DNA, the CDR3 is TGTGCCAGCACTACTCGTGGGGGGGGAATCGACTATGGCTACACCTTC.

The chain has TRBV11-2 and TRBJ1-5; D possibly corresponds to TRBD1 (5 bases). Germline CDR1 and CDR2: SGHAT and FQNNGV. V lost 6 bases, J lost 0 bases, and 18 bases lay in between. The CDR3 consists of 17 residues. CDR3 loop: CASSFPGGSYSNQPQHF. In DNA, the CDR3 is TGTGCCAGCAGTTTCCCCGGGGGGTCTTATAGCAATCAGCCCCAGCATTTT. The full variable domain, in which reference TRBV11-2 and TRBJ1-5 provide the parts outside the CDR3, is EAGVAQSPRYKIIEKRQSVAFWCNPISGHATLYWYQQILGQGPKLLIQFQNNGVVDDSQLPKDRFSAERLKGVDSTLKIQPAKLEDSAVYLCASSFPGGSYSNQPQHFGDGTRLSIL.

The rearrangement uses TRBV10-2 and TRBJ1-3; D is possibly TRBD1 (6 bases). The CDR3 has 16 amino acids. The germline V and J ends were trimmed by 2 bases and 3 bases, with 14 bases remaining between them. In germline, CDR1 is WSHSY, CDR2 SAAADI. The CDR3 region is CASSENQRGNGNTIYF. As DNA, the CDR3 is TGCGCCAGCAGTGAGAATCAGAGGGGGAATGGAAACACCATATATTTT.

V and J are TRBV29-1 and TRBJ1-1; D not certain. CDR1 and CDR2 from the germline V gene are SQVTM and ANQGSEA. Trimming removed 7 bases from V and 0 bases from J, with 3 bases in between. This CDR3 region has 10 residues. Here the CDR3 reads CSGVNTEAFF. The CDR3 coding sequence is TGCAGCGGGGTGAACACTGAAGCTTTCTTT.

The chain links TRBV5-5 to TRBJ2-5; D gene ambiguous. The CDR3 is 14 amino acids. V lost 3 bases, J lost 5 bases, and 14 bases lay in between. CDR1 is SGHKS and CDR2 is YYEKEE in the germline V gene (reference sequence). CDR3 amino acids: CASSSRPPTETQYF. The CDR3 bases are TGTGCCAGCAGCTCGCGGCCACCTACGGAGACCCAGTACTTC.

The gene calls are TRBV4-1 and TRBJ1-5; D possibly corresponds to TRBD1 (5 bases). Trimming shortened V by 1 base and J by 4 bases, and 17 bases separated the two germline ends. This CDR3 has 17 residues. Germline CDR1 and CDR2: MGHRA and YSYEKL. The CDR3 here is CASSQGVLGARNQPQHF. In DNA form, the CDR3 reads TGCGCCAGCAGCCAAGGGGTGCTAGGGGCGCGGAATCAGCCCCAGCATTTT.

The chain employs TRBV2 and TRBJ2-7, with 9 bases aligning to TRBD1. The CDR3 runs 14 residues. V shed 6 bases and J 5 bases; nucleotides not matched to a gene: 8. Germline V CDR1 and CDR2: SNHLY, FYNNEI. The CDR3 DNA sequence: TGTGCCAGCAGGACTACAGGGGGCGCGGACGAGCAGTACTTC. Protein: CASRTTGGADEQYF.

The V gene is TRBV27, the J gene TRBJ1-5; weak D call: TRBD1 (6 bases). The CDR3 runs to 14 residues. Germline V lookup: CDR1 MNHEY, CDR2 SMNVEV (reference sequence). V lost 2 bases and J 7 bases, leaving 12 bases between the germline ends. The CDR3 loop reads CASSLRQDYQPQHF. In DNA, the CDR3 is TGTGCCAGCAGTTTAAGACAGGACTACCAGCCCCAGCATTTT.

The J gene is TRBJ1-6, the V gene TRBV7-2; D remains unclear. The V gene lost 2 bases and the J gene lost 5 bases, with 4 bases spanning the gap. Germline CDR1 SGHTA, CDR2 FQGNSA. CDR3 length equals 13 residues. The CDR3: CASSLRNNSPLHF. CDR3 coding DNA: TGTGCCAGCAGCTTAAGGAATAATTCACCCCTCCACTTT.

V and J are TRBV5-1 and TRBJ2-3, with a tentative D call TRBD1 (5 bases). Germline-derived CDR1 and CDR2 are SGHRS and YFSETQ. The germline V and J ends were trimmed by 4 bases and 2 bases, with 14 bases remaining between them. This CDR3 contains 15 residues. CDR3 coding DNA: TGCGCCAGCAGCCAAGGGGATCCCTTCACAGATACGCAGTATTTT. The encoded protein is CASSQGDPFTDTQYF.

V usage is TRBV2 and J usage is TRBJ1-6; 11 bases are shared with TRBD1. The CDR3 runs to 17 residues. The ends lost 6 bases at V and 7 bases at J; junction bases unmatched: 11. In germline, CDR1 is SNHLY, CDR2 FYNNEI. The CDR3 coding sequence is TGTGCCAGCAGGCGAATGACCGGGACAGGGGGGAATTCACCCCTCCACTTT. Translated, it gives CASRRMTGTGGNSPLHF. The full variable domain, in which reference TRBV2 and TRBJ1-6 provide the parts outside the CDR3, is EPEVTQTPSHQVTQMGQEVILRCVPISNHLYFYWYRQILGQKVEFLVSFYNNEISEKSEIFDDQFSVERPDGSNFTLKIRSTKLEDSAMYFCASRRMTGTGGNSPLHFGNGTRLTVT.

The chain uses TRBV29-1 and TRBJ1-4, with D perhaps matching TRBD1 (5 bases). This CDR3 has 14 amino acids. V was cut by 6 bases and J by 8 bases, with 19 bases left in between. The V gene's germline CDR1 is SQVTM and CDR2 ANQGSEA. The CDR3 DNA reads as TGCAGCGTCGTGACAGCCGGCCGGGGAGAAAAACTGTTTTTT. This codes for CSVVTAGRGEKLFF.

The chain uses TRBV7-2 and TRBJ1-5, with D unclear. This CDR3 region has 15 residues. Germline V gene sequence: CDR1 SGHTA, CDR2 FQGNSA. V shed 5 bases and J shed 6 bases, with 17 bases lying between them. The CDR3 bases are TGTGCCAGCAGCCCAATGGTAGGGCTAGGTCAGCCCCAGCATTTT. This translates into CASSPMVGLGQPQHF.

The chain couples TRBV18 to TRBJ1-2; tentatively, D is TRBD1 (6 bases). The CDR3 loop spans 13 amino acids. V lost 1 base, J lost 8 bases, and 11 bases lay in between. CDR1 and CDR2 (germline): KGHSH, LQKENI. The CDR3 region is CASSPRGTRGYTF. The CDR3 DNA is TGTGCCAGCTCACCACGGGGGACACGGGGCTACACCTTC.

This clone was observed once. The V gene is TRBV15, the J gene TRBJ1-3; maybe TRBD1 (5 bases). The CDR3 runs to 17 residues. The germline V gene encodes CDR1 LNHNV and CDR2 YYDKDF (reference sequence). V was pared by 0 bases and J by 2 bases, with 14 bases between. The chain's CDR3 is CATSRDIPGATGNTIYF. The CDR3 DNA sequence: TGTGCCACCAGCAGAGATATTCCTGGGGCGACTGGAAACACCATATATTTT. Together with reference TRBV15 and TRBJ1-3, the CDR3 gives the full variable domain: DAMVIQNPRYQVTQFGKPVTLSCSQTLNHNVMYWYQQKSSQAPKLLFHYYDKDFNNEADTPDNFQSRRPNTSFCFLDIRSPGLGDTAMYLCATSRDIPGATGNTIYFGEGSWLTVV.

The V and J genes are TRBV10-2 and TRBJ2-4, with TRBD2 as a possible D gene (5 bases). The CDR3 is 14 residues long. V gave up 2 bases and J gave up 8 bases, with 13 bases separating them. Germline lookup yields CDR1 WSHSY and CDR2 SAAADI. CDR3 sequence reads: CASSERETGDIQYF. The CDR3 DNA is TGCGCCAGCAGTGAGAGGGAGACTGGAGACATTCAGTACTTC.

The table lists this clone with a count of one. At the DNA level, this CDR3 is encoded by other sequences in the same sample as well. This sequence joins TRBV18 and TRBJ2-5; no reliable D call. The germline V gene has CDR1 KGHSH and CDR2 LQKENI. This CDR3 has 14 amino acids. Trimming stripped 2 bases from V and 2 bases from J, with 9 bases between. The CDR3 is CASSPSRIQETQYF. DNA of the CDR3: TGTGCCAGCTCACCATCACGGATTCAAGAGACCCAGTACTTC.

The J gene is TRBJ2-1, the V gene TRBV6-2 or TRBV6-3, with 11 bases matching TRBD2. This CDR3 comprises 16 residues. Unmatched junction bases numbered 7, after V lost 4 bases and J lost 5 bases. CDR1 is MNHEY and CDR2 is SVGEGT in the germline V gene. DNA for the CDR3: TGTGCCAGCAGTTGGCCGGGACTAGCGGAGCACAATGAGCAGTTCTTC. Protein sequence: CASSWPGLAEHNEQFF.

This CDR3 reads CASSETSLEFF. CDR3 DNA: TGTGCCAGCAGTGAGACTAGCTTGGAGTTCTTC. The genes are TRBV2 and TRBJ2-1; 7 bases map to TRBD2. This CDR3 comprises 11 residues. Germline trimming cut 3 bases from V and 14 bases from J; bases unmatched to any gene: 4. The germline gives CDR1 SNHLY, CDR2 FYNNEI.

CDR3 region: CASSIANYGYTF. The CDR3 bases are TGTGCCAGTAGTATAGCTAACTATGGCTACACCTTC. The J gene is TRBJ1-2, the V gene TRBV19; D is unclear. The CDR3 covers 12 residues. V lost 1 base and J 0 bases, leaving 0 bases between the germline ends. Germline-derived CDR1 and CDR2 are LNHDA and SQIVND (reference sequence).

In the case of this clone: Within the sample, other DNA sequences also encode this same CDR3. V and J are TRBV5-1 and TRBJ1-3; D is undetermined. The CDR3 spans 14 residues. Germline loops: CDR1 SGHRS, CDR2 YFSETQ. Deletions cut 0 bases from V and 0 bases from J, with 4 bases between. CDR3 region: CASSLGSSGNTIYF. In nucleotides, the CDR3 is TGCGCCAGCAGCTTGGGCAGCTCTGGAAACACCATATATTTT.

The CDR3 sequence is CASSVRDGTFPGNQPQHF. The CDR3 bases are TGTGCCAGCAGCGTCCGGGACGGGACATTCCCGGGCAATCAGCCCCAGCATTTT. The V and J genes are TRBV2 and TRBJ1-5, with D maybe TRBD1 (6 bases). V lost 6 bases to trimming and J lost 2 bases, with 23 bases between them. From germline, CDR1 is SNHLY and CDR2 FYNNEI. The CDR3 runs to 18 residues.

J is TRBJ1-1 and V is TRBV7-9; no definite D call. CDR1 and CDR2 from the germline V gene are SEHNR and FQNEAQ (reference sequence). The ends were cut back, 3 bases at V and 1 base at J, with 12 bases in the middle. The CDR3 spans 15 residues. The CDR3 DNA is TGTGCCAGCAGCTTCCGACCCCCACAGAACACTGAAGCTTTCTTT. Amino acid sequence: CASSFRPPQNTEAFF. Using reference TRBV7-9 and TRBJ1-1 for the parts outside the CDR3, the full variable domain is DTGVSQNPRHKITKRGQNVTFRCDPISEHNRLYWYRQTLGQGPEFLTYFQNEAQLEKSRLLSDRFSAERPKGSFSTLEIQRTEQGDSAMYLCASSFRPPQNTEAFFGQGTRLTVV.

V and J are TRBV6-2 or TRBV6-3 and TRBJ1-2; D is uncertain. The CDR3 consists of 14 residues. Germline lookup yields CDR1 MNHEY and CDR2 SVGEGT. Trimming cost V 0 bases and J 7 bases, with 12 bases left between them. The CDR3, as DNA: TGTGCCAGCAGTTACTCGGTACAGCTTCCTGGCTACACCTTC. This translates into CASSYSVQLPGYTF.

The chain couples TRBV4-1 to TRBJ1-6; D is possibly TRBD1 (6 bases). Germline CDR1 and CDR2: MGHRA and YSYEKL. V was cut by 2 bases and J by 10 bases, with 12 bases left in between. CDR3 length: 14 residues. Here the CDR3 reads CASSQKGEGSPLHF. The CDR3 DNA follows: TGCGCCAGCAGCCAAAAGGGGGAAGGATCACCCCTCCACTTT.

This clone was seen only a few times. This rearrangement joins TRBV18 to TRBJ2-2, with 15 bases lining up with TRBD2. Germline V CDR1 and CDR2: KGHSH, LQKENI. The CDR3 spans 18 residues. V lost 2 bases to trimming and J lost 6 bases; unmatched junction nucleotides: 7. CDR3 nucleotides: TGTGCCAGCTCACCAATTACGGGACTAGCGGGAGGCTCCGGGGAGCTGTTTTTT. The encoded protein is CASSPITGLAGGSGELFF.

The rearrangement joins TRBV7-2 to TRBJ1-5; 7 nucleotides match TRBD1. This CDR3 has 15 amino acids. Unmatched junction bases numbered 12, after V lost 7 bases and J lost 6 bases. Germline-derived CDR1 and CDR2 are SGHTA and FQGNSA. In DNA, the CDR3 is TGTGCCAGCATGTACAGGGGAGGTTCAGGTCAGCCCCAGCATTTT. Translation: CASMYRGGSGQPQHF.

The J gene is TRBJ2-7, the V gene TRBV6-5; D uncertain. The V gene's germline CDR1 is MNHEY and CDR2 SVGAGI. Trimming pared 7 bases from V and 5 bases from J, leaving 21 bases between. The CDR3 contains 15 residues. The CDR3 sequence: CASNQSPGLLHEQYF. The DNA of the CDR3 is TGTGCCAGCAACCAGAGTCCAGGCCTGCTACACGAGCAGTACTTC.